Only a few counts were recorded for the clone carrying this T cell receptor beta chain. Antigen unknown. CDR3 length equals 13 residues. The germline gives CDR1 LNHDA, CDR2 SQIVND (reference sequence). V dropped 3 bases and J dropped 9; count of bases not matched to a gene: 3. This sample is part of a study of beta chain features in type 1 diabetes. Notes on the study in general: In every one of the four CD4+ subsets, TCRB CDR3s were moderately but significantly shorter in Type 1 diabetes patients. Whether TCRB rearrangement is influenced by HLA type went unresolved here. For type 1 diabetes patients, VDJ junctions showed fewer insertions and more deletions.

Expressed TCRB transcripts got sequenced, as all isolated RNA was reverse transcribed. Each sample of naive, central memory or regulatory T cells had, on average, around 3.5 million reads. Method: immunoSEQ multiplex PCR; TCRdb's copy keeps in-frame clones and lacks some. The data hold over 650,000 clones, with 11% to 15% observed a single time. The material sequenced was naive CD4+ T cells from blood. This chain joins TRBV19 and TRBJ2-5; 11 bases fit TRBD2. The receptor was isolated from a man aged 18 to 35 with type 1 diabetes. The CDR3 DNA sequence: TGTGCCAGTAGTATGGGACTAGCGGATCCCCAGTACTTC. This sequence encodes CASSMGLADPQYF.